Listed here are 27 T cell receptor beta chains from one sample, sequenced in a study of blood T cell repertoires in COVID-19. Assay: immunoSEQ multiplex PCR; the TCRdb copy retains only in-frame clones and omits some. The table shows under 30,000 clones, with roughly nine tenths occurring only once. The sample consisted of peripheral blood. The receptors stem from a human donor in a cohort sampled during active COVID-19.

The CDR3 bases are TGTGCCAGCAGCGTAGACAGGAACCTAAAAGAGACCCAGTACTTC. This translates into CASSVDRNLKETQYF. V gene TRBV9 combines with J gene TRBJ2-5; D possibly corresponds to TRBD1 (5 bases). Germline values: CDR1 SGDLS, CDR2 YYNGEE. V lost 0 bases and J 3 bases, leaving 12 bases between the germline ends. CDR3 size: 15 residues.

This clone was picked up a small number of times. The chain couples TRBV18 to TRBJ1-5, with D possibly TRBD1 on 5 matching bases. Germline CDR1 reads KGHSH; CDR2 reads LQKENI. The CDR3 covers 14 residues. Between the trimmed V and J ends, which lost 4 bases and 2 bases, there was a span of 9 bases. The CDR3 nucleotides read TGTGCCAGCTCACAGGCCAGGGGCAATCAGCCCCAGCATTTT. This codes for CASSQARGNQPQHF. Based on the CDR3 plus reference TRBV18 and TRBJ1-5, the full variable domain is NAGVMQNPRHLVRRRGQEARLRCSPMKGHSHVYWYRQLPEEGLKFMVYLQKENIIDESGMPKERFSAEFPKEGPSILRIQQVVRGDSAAYFCASSQARGNQPQHFGDGTRLSIL.

This clone has only one observation. The genes are TRBV5-5 and TRBJ2-7; 12 nucleotides agree with TRBD1. Germline V lookup: CDR1 SGHKS, CDR2 YYEKEE (reference sequence). Germline trimming cut 3 bases from V and 2 bases from J; bases unmatched to any gene: 3. CDR3 length equals 15 residues. CDR3 sequence (DNA): TGTGCCAGCAGCTCCGGGACAGGGGGCACCTACGAGCAGTACTTC. It encodes CASSSGTGGTYEQYF.

This sequence joins TRBV9 and TRBJ2-3, with 11 bases identical to TRBD2. Losses at the gene ends were 2 bases for V and 5 bases for J; bases not matched to a gene: 7. The CDR3 runs 16 residues. The germline V gene has CDR1 SGDLS and CDR2 YYNGEE. The CDR3 region has the DNA TGTGCCAGCAGCGTCGTAGCGGGGGGGCTGTTAGATACGCAGTATTTT. This encodes CASSVVAGGLLDTQYF. The whole variable domain, filled in from reference TRBV9 and TRBJ2-3, reads DSGVTQTPKHLITATGQRVTLRCSPRSGDLSVYWYQQSLDQGLQFLIQYYNGEERAKGNILERFSAQQFPDLHSELNLSSLELGDSALYFCASSVVAGGLLDTQYFGPGTRLTVL.

The chain joins TRBV12-3 or TRBV12-4 to TRBJ2-3; D may be TRBD2 (5 bases). CDR3 length: 13 amino acids. Trimming pared 3 bases from V and 4 bases from J, leaving 8 bases between. CDR3 DNA: TGTGCCAGCAGTTTTGGGGAGCCAGATACGCAGTATTTT. Its translation is CASSFGEPDTQYF.

The V call is TRBV29-1, the J call TRBJ2-7; D remains unclear. Trimming pared 7 bases from V and 7 bases from J, leaving 14 bases between. Germline loops: CDR1 SQVTM, CDR2 ANQGSEA. This CDR3 has 11 residues. The CDR3 region is CSAGDPGEQYF. CDR3 DNA: TGCAGCGCTGGCGATCCGGGTGAGCAGTACTTC.

The CDR3 is CASSYRARVDTQYF. DNA of the CDR3: TGTGCCAGCAGTTATCGGGCGAGGGTAGATACGCAGTATTTT. The chain carries TRBV6-5 and TRBJ2-3, with D possibly TRBD2 on 5 matching bases. The V end was cut by 3 bases, the J end by 5 bases, with 12 bases between. The CDR3 covers 14 residues. Germline V gives CDR1 MNHEY, CDR2 SVGAGI.

The CDR3 region is CASSSIDSYSYEQYF. In nucleotides, the CDR3 is TGTGCCAGCAGCTCGATCGACAGTTACTCCTACGAGCAGTACTTC. The chain recombines TRBV11-2 with TRBJ2-7; possibly TRBD1 for D (5 bases). The V gene lost 4 bases and the J gene lost 0 bases, with 13 bases spanning the gap. Germline V gives CDR1 SGHAT, CDR2 FQNNGV. The CDR3 has 15 amino acids.

The genes are TRBV5-6 and TRBJ1-3; no clear D. This CDR3 spans 17 amino acids. V was trimmed by 3 bases and J by 4 bases, leaving 20 bases between them. Germline CDR1 SGHDT, CDR2 YYEEEE. The CDR3 loop is CASSSPMGRVGGNTIYF. In DNA form, the CDR3 reads TGTGCCAGCAGCTCCCCCATGGGGAGGGTAGGAGGAAACACCATATATTTT.

This rearrangement joins TRBV5-8 to TRBJ2-7; 10 bases are shared with TRBD1. Unmatched junction bases numbered 10, after V lost 4 bases and J lost 0 bases. Germline lookup yields CDR1 SGHTS and CDR2 YDEGEE. CDR3 size: 17 residues. This chain's CDR3 is CASSRGTGVYRSYEQYF. CDR3 coding DNA: TGTGCCAGCAGCCGGGGGACAGGGGTTTATCGCTCCTACGAGCAGTACTTC.

The chain has TRBV19 and TRBJ2-3; TRBD1 matches at 8 bases. The CDR3 is 15 amino acids. Germline V gives CDR1 LNHDA, CDR2 SQIVND (reference sequence). Trimming took 3 bases from V and 5 from J; bases not matched to a gene: 7. The CDR3 sequence is CASSIPRGQGDTQYF. CDR3 sequence (DNA): TGTGCCAGTAGTATTCCCAGGGGGCAAGGAGATACGCAGTATTTT.

DNA of the CDR3: TGTGCCAGCAGCCCCGGACAGGGAACCTACGAGCAGTACTTC. This translates into CASSPGQGTYEQYF. The rearrangement uses TRBV14 and TRBJ2-7, with 8 bases lining up with TRBD1. This CDR3 comprises 14 residues. Germline CDR1 is SGHDN and CDR2 is FVKESK. V trimming: 4 bases; J trimming: 2 bases; junction bases outside the gene matches: 4.

The chain recombines TRBV18 with TRBJ2-5; perhaps TRBD1 as D (5 bases). V was clipped by 3 bases and J by 1 base, with 9 bases between them. Germline values: CDR1 KGHSH, CDR2 LQKENI. The CDR3 covers 14 residues. This CDR3 reads CASSPQGTQETQYF. The CDR3 DNA follows: TGTGCCAGCTCACCGCAGGGCACCCAAGAGACCCAGTACTTC.

The chain has TRBV18 and TRBJ1-1; 11 bases match TRBD1. The CDR3 sequence is 16 residues long. The ends lost 4 bases at V and 4 bases at J; junction bases unmatched: 8. The germline CDR1 and CDR2 sequences are KGHSH and LQKENI. The CDR3 sequence is CASSLNSGQGGTEAFF. DNA of the CDR3: TGTGCCAGCTCACTCAACTCGGGACAGGGGGGCACTGAAGCTTTCTTT.

J is TRBJ2-5 and V is TRBV7-3, with 8 bases that match TRBD2. CDR3 length equals 15 residues. V was pared by 5 bases and J by 5 bases, with 10 bases of the junction left unmatched. Germline loops: CDR1 SGHTA, CDR2 FQGTGA. The CDR3 DNA follows: TGTGCCAGCAGCGCTAGCGGGCGGGATGGGGAGACCCAGTACTTC. Protein sequence: CASSASGRDGETQYF.

This clone showed up just once. The genes are TRBV5-1 and TRBJ2-5, with unresolved D. The germline V and J ends were trimmed by 4 bases and 1 base, with 8 bases remaining between them. The CDR3 sequence is 13 residues long. Germline loops: CDR1 SGHRS, CDR2 YFSETQ. The CDR3 DNA is TGCGCCAGCAGCCCCTATCCCCAAGAGACCCAGTACTTC. Amino acids: CASSPYPQETQYF.

This chain links TRBV2 with TRBJ2-1; maybe TRBD1 (7 bases). V was trimmed by 7 bases and J by 4 bases, leaving 17 bases between them. Germline values: CDR1 SNHLY, CDR2 FYNNEI. CDR3 length: 15 amino acids. In nucleotides, the CDR3 is TGTGCCAGCAAAACCGACAGGGCGGGATACAATGAGCAGTTCTTC. This codes for CASKTDRAGYNEQFF.

This chain's CDR3 is CAISERTGAADTQYF. In DNA, the CDR3 is TGTGCCATCAGTGAACGGACAGGGGCCGCAGATACGCAGTATTTT. The V and J genes are TRBV10-3 and TRBJ2-3; 9 positions match TRBD1. The CDR3 covers 15 residues. Germline lookup yields CDR1 ENHRY and CDR2 SYGVKD. The J segment lost 4 bases and the V segment lost 3 bases, leaving 5 bases of the junction unmatched.

V gene TRBV9 combines with J gene TRBJ2-7; tentatively, D is TRBD2 (5 bases). Germline CDR1 SGDLS, CDR2 YYNGEE. This CDR3 contains 16 residues. V was cut by 4 bases and J by 0 bases, with 17 bases left in between. This CDR3 reads CASSHSPGESSYEQYF. The CDR3 DNA reads TGTGCCAGCAGCCACTCGCCCGGGGAAAGCTCCTACGAGCAGTACTTC.

This clone has a single count. The CDR3 spells CASSLSGVGNEQFF. CDR3 in DNA: TGTGCCAGCAGCCTTAGCGGGGTCGGCAATGAGCAGTTCTTC. The chain has TRBV11-3 and TRBJ2-1, with TRBD2 identical over 8 bases. Germline values: CDR1 SGHNT, CDR2 YENEEA. The CDR3 has 14 amino acids. The ends lost 5 bases at V and 6 bases at J; junction bases unmatched: 6.

The chain employs TRBV5-4 and TRBJ1-1, with a tentative D call TRBD1 (5 bases). This CDR3 has 14 amino acids. The germline CDR1 and CDR2 sequences are SGHNT and YYREEE (reference sequence). V lost 0 bases and J lost 0, with 6 bases in between. As DNA, the CDR3 is TGTGCCAGCAGCTTGGGACAGATGAACACTGAAGCTTTCTTT. Protein: CASSLGQMNTEAFF.

This clone was recorded only once. V and J are TRBV15 and TRBJ2-3; a possible D gene is TRBD1 (6 bases). The germline V gene encodes CDR1 LNHNV and CDR2 YYDKDF (reference sequence). The CDR3 length is 14 residues. Trimming took off 8 bases at V and 2 bases at J, with 14 bases between the two ends. CDR3 DNA sequence: TGTGCCACCGGACAGCGACCGCTCACAGATACGCAGTATTTT. This encodes CATGQRPLTDTQYF.

A few counts support this clone. V is TRBV11-2 and J is TRBJ1-2, with a weak D call TRBD1 (5 bases). The CDR3 has 13 amino acids. Per the germline V gene, CDR1 is SGHAT and CDR2 is FQNNGV. Trimming pared 5 bases from V and 4 bases from J, leaving 11 bases between. The DNA of the CDR3 is TGTGCCAGCAGCCCATCAGGGCCCTATGGCTACACCTTC. This codes for CASSPSGPYGYTF.

J is TRBJ1-6 and V is TRBV10-3; tentatively, D is TRBD1 (5 bases). V was shortened by 4 bases and J by 0 bases, with 16 bases between the two germline ends. Germline V gene lookup returns CDR1 ENHRY and CDR2 SYGVKD. This CDR3 spans 18 amino acids. CDR3 in DNA: TGTGCCATCAGTGTAGGAGGGGCAGGGAGCTCCTATAATTCACCCCTCCACTTT. The encoded protein is CAISVGGAGSSYNSPLHF.

The chain uses TRBV27 and TRBJ2-6; D possibly corresponds to TRBD1 (6 bases). Germline CDR1 and CDR2: MNHEY and SMNVEV (reference sequence). The CDR3 contains 21 residues. The V end was cut by 7 bases, the J end by 4 bases, with 32 bases between. CDR3 nucleotides: TGTGCCAGCACCTCCGTATGGGCGAGGGGGACCGTCCCTCCAGGGGCCAACGTCCTGACTTTC. Translation gives CASTSVWARGTVPPGANVLTF.

The chain employs TRBV18 and TRBJ2-7, with TRBD2 identical over 9 bases. This CDR3 spans 14 amino acids. CDR1 and CDR2 from the germline V gene are KGHSH and LQKENI. J lost 3 bases, V lost 11 bases, and 11 bases had no gene match. Here the CDR3 reads CARPAAGGGYEQYF. CDR3 DNA sequence: TGTGCCCGCCCCGCGGCGGGGGGGGGCTACGAGCAGTACTTC. Supplemented by reference TRBV18 and TRBJ2-7, the full variable domain reads NAGVMQNPRHLVRRRGQEARLRCSPMKGHSHVYWYRQLPEEGLKFMVYLQKENIIDESGMPKERFSAEFPKEGPSILRIQQVVRGDSAAYFCARPAAGGGYEQYFGPGTRLTVT.

The genes are TRBV28 and TRBJ2-1, with 16 bases identical to TRBD2. CDR1 and CDR2 (germline): MDHEN, SYDVKM. The CDR3 totals 19 residues. V trimming: 5 bases; J trimming: 0 bases; junction bases outside the gene matches: 7. For the CDR3, the DNA is TGTGCCAGCAGTCAACCGGGACTAGCGGGGGGGAGCTCCTACAATGAGCAGTTCTTC. It codes for CASSQPGLAGGSSYNEQFF.